This T cell receptor (beta chain) originates from a study of blood T cell repertoires in COVID-19. For the study at large: From the United States, Italy and Spain came samples of acute and convalescent COVID-19.

Per the original data handling: How many nucleated cells were present was estimated from reference gene primer amplification. Clones were read by immunoSEQ multiplex PCR, and TCRdb kept only the in-frame ones, dropping some. That table gives V, J and clone size, and the DNA gave D and trimming. Counted here are about 230,000 clones, roughly 84% occurring once; the ten biggest clones make up about 1.4%. Germline V CDR1 and CDR2: MNHNS, SASEGT. The V end lost 1 base, the J end lost 0 bases, and 10 bases lay between the germline ends. The CDR3 sequence is 15 residues long. Sequencing was done on a sample of peripheral blood. This clonotype originated in a woman between 40 and 50 years old who had recovered from COVID-19. The chain combines TRBV6-1 with TRBJ2-7; D gene ambiguous. The CDR3 nucleotides read TGTGCCAGCAGTGAAGTGACCGCTAGCTCCTACGAGCAGTACTTC. Its translation: CASSEVTASSYEQYF.